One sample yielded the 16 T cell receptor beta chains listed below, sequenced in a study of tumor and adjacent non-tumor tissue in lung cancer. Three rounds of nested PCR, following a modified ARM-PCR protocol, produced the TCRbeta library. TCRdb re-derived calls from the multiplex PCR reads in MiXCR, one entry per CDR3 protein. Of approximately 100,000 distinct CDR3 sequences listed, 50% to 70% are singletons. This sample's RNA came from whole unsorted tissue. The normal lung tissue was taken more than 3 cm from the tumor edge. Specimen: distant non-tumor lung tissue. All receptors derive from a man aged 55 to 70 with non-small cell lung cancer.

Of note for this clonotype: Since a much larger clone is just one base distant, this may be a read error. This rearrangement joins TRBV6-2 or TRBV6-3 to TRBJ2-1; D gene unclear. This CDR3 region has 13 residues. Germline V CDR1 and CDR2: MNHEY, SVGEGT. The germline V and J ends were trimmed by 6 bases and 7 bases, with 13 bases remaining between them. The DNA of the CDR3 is TGTGCCAGCAGCCGCCCGGGTTCTAATGAGCAGTTCTTC. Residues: CASSRPGSNEQFF.

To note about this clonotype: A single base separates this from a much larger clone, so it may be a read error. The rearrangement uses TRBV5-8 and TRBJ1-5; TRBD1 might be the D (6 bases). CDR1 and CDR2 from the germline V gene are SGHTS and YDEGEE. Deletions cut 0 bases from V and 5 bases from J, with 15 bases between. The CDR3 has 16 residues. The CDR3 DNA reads TGTGCCAGCAGCTTGGGGCCCCAGGACAGCTATCAGCCCCAGCATTTT. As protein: CASSLGPQDSYQPQHF.

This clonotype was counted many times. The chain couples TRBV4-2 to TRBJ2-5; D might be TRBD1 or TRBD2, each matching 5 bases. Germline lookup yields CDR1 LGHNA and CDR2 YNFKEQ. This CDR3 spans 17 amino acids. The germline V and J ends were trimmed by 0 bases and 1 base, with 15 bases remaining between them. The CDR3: CASSQDGGAGSQETQYF. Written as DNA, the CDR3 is TGTGCCAGCAGCCAAGATGGGGGTGCAGGGTCCCAAGAGACCCAGTACTTC.

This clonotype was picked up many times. Here the CDR3 reads CASSFTGVGRYSNQPQHF. The CDR3 nucleotides read TGTGCCAGCAGCTTTACAGGGGTCGGGAGGTATAGCAATCAGCCCCAGCATTTT. J is TRBJ1-5 and V is TRBV5-4, with 7 bases that match TRBD1. Germline-derived CDR1 and CDR2 are SGHNT and YYREEE (reference sequence). The CDR3 has 18 amino acids. V gave up 2 bases and J gave up 0 bases; unmatched junction bases: 11.

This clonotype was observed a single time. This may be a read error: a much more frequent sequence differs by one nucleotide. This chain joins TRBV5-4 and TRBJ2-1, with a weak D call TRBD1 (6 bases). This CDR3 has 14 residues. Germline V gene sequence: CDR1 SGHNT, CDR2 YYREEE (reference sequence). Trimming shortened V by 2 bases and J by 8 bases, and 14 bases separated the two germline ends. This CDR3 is CASSFLANRDEQFF. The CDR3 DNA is TGTGCCAGCAGCTTTTTGGCCAACAGGGATGAGCAGTTCTTC.

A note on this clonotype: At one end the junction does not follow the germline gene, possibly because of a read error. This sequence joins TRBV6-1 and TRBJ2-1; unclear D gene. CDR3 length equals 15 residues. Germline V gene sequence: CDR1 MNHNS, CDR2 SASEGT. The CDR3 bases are TGTGCCAGCAGTCTTCTAGTGATTTCCTACAATGAGCGGTTCTTC. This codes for CASSLLVISYNERFF.

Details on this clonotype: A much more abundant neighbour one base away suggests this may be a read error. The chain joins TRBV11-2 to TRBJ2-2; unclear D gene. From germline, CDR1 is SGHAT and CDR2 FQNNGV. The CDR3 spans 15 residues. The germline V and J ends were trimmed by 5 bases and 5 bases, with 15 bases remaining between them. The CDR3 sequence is CASSPSRALTGELFF. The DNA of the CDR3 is TGTGCCAGCAGCCCGAGCCGGGCCTTGACCGGGGAGCTGTTTTTT.

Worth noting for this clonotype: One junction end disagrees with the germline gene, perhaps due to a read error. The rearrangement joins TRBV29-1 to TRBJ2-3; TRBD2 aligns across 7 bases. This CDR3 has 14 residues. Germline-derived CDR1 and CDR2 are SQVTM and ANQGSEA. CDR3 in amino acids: CSGGGEYGTDTHHF. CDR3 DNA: TGCAGCGGGGGAGGGGAATATGGCACAGATACGCATCATTTT.

CDR3 sequence: CASSLRRIGKQYF. The CDR3 bases are TGTGCCAGCAGCCTACGTAGGATCGGCAAGCAGTACTTC. The rearrangement links TRBV11-2 to TRBJ2-7; D not resolved. The CDR3 is made up of 13 amino acids. CDR1 and CDR2 from the germline V gene are SGHAT and FQNNGV. V was pared by 5 bases and J by 8 bases, with 16 bases between.

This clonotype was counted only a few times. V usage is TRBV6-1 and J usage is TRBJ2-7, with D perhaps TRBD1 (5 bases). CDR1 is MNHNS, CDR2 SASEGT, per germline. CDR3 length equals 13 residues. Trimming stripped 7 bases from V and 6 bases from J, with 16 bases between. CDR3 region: CASKPTGLFEQYF. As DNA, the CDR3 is TGTGCCAGCAAGCCTACAGGATTGTTCGAGCAGTACTTC.

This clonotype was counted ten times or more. Here the CDR3 reads CSVVFPGDGYTF. The CDR3 DNA reads as TGCAGCGTAGTCTTCCCAGGGGATGGCTACACCTTC. This rearrangement joins TRBV29-1 to TRBJ1-2; perhaps TRBD1 as D (6 bases). The CDR3 contains 12 residues. Germline V gives CDR1 SQVTM, CDR2 ANQGSEA. Trimming removed 6 bases at V and 6 bases at J, with 14 bases between.

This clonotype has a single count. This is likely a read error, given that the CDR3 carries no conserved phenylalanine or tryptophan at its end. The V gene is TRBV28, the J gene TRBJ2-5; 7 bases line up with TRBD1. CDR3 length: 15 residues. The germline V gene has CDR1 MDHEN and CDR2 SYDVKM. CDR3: CAGSIQGTRQETQYL. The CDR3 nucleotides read TGTGCCGGCAGTATACAGGGGACACGGCAAGAGACCCAGTACCTC.

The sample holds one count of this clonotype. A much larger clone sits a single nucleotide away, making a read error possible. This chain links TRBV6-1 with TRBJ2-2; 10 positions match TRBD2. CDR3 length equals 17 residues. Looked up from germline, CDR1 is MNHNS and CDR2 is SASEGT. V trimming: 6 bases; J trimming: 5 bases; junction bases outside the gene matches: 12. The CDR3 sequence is CASRPAGGLVKTGELFF. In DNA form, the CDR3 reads TGTGCCAGCAGACCAGCGGGGGGGCTCGTGAAAACCGGGGAGCTGTTTTTT.

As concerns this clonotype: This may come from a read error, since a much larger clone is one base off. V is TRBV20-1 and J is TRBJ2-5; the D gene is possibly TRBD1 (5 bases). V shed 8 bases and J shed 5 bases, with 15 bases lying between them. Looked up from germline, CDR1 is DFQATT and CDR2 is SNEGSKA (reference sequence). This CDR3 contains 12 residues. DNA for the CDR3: TGCAGTACTATGGCAAGGGGTGAGACCCAGTACTTC. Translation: CSTMARGETQYF.

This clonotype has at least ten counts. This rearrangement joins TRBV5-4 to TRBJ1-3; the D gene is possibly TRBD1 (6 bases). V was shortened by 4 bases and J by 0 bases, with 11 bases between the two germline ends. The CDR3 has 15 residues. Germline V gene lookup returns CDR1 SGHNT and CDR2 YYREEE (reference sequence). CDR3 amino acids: CASSTGQTSGNTIYF. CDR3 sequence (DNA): TGTGCCAGCAGCACTGGACAGACCTCTGGAAACACCATATATTTT. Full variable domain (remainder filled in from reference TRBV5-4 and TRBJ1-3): ETGVTQSPTHLIKTRGQQVTLRCSSQSGHNTVSWYQQALGQGPQFIFQYYREEENGRGNFPPRFSGLQFPNYSSELNVNALELDDSALYLCASSTGQTSGNTIYFGEGSWLTVV.

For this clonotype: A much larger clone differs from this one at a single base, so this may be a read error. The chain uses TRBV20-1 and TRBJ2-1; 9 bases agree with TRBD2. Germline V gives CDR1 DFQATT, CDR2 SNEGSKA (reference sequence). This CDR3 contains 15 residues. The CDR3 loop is CSTRVFSGSYNEQFF. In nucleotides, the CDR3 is TGCAGTACTAGAGTGTTTAGCGGGAGTTACAATGAGCAGTTCTTC.